The next 6 T cell receptor beta chains were all read from a single sample in a study of T cell changes during pregnancy in multiple sclerosis. Sequencing used immunoSEQ multiplex PCR; TCRdb keeps in-frame clones, though not all of them. Among over 45,000 clones listed, about 91% were seen once. The sequenced sample was peripheral blood, obtained after pregnancy. The receptor set was obtained from a female donor with multiple sclerosis, enrolled in a pregnancy study.

The chain combines TRBV5-6 with TRBJ2-7; a weak D match, TRBD2 (6 bases). The CDR3 has 13 amino acids. Germline V gene lookup returns CDR1 SGHDT and CDR2 YYEEEE. V was shortened by 4 bases and J by 6 bases, with 14 bases between the two germline ends. The CDR3 bases are TGTGCCAGCAGCCGTGTTCCGGAGGGCGAGCAGTACTTC. Its translation: CASSRVPEGEQYF.

The chain links TRBV5-1 to TRBJ2-5; D remains ambiguous. The ends were cut back, 3 bases at V and 3 bases at J, with 9 bases in the middle. In germline, CDR1 is SGHRS, CDR2 YFSETQ. The CDR3 has 13 residues. The chain's CDR3 is CASSSQFKETQYF. The CDR3 DNA is TGCGCCAGCAGCTCACAATTCAAAGAGACCCAGTACTTC.

The gene calls are TRBV18 and TRBJ2-2, with D unresolved. V was shortened by 2 bases and J by 0 bases, with 7 bases between the two germline ends. This CDR3 has 15 residues. Germline V gene lookup returns CDR1 KGHSH and CDR2 LQKENI. The CDR3 is CASSPANTNTGELFF. Written as DNA, the CDR3 is TGTGCCAGCTCACCAGCCAACACGAACACCGGGGAGCTGTTTTTT. Full variable domain (rest looked up from reference TRBV18 and TRBJ2-2): NAGVMQNPRHLVRRRGQEARLRCSPMKGHSHVYWYRQLPEEGLKFMVYLQKENIIDESGMPKERFSAEFPKEGPSILRIQQVVRGDSAAYFCASSPANTNTGELFFGEGSRLTVL.

The chain links TRBV4-1 to TRBJ1-4; D not certain. CDR1 and CDR2 from the germline V gene are MGHRA and YSYEKL. This CDR3 is built from 17 residues. Trimming pared 0 bases from V and 0 bases from J, leaving 11 bases between. The DNA of the CDR3 is TGCGCCAGCAGCCAAGATCTCGCCTACCCAACTAATGAAAAACTGTTTTTT. Encoded protein: CASSQDLAYPTNEKLFF.

About this clone: At one end, the junction sequence differs from germline, possibly due to a read error. In nucleotides, the CDR3 is TGTGCTAGCAGCCTTCTCCTCGCGGGTAGAGAGACCCAGTACTTC. Translated: CASSLLLAGRETQYF. V is TRBV7-7 and J is TRBJ2-5, with D possibly TRBD2 on 5 matching bases. The CDR3 loop spans 15 amino acids. Looked up from germline, CDR1 is SSHAT and CDR2 is FNYEAQ (reference sequence).

As DNA, the CDR3 is TGTGCCAGTAGTAGCAGGGGCAGGGGCTCCTACGAGCAGTACTTC. It translates to CASSSRGRGSYEQYF. The V and J genes are TRBV19 and TRBJ2-7; the D gene is possibly TRBD1 (6 bases). Germline assignment: CDR1 LNHDA and CDR2 SQIVND (reference sequence). Trimming shortened V by 4 bases and J by 0 bases, and 13 bases separated the two germline ends. The CDR3 is 15 amino acids. The full variable domain, completed using reference TRBV19 and TRBJ2-7, is DGGITQSPKYLFRKEGQNVTLSCEQNLNHDAMYWYRQDPGQGLRLIYYSQIVNDFQKGDIAEGYSVSREKKESFPLTVTSAQKNPTAFYLCASSSRGRGSYEQYFGPGTRLTVT.